The TCR beta chain described here comes from a study of blood T cells in healthy people across ages. Study summary: Through template switching, about one barcoded beta molecule was captured per two T cells, as measured in model experiments. Regarding the study as a whole: The study lacked donor CMV status, which possibly confounded expanded clonotype changes. A greater number of naive CD4+ cells and higher diversity distinguished long-lived donors from aged donors.

This clonotype was seen more than once but under ten times. Its matching antigen is unknown. The CDR3 is 18 amino acids. Germline values: CDR1 SGDLS, CDR2 YYNGEE. The J segment lost 2 bases and the V segment lost 0 bases, leaving 6 bases of the junction unmatched. A second PCR, run for roughly 7 to 12 cycles, used a sample-barcoded 5' primer plus a J-beta primer mix. One entry per CDR3 protein results from TCRdb running MiXCR on the 5' RACE reads. The sample contains about a million distinct CDR3 sequences, 45% to 60% of which appear only once. Donors were healthy Caucasian individuals from Russia aged about 6 to 90.

The chain has TRBV9 and TRBJ2-6, with 9 bases that match TRBD2. The clonotype comes from a woman aged 55-70 years in good health. What was sequenced was blood. This CDR3 reads CASSVGLAGSTGANVLTF. The CDR3 bases are TGTGCCAGCAGCGTAGGGCTAGCGGGATCTACTGGGGCCAACGTCCTGACTTTC.